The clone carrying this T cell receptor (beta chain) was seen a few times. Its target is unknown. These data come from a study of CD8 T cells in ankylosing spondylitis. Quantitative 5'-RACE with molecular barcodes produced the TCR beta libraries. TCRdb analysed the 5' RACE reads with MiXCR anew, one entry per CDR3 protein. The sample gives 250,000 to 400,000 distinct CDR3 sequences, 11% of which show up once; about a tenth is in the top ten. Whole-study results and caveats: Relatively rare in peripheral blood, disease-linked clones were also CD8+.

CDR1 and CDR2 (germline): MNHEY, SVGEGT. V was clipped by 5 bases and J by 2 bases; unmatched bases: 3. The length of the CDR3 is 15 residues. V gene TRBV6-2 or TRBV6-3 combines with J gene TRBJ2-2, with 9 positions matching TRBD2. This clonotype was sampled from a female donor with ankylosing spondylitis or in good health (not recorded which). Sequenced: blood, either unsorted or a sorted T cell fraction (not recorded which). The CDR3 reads CASSRSGSNTGELFF. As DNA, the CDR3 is TGTGCCAGCAGTCGTAGCGGGAGCAACACCGGGGAGCTGTTTTTT.